This is a list of T cell receptor beta chains from one sample in a study of blood T cells in healthy people across ages. TCRdb used MiXCR to reprocess the 5' RACE reads, holding one entry per CDR3 protein. Altogether hundreds of thousands of distinct CDR3 sequences are present, 58% being singletons, with the ten largest covering 30% to 40%. The sample consisted of blood. The receptors stem from a man between 60 and 75 years old in good health. CDR3s include the opening cysteine and the closing phenylalanine or tryptophan. A D gene is named only where the DNA matches it firmly. Size tells how often a clone was seen (once, few, many) or the class of an expanded clone, and some rows leave it out.

d_gene,j_gene,abundance,v_gene,CDR3nt,CDR3aa
TRBD1,TRBJ2-3,few,TRBV10-3,TGTGCCATCAGGGGGGACAGGGGGCCAGATACGCAGTATTTT,CAIRGDRGPDTQYF
-,TRBJ2-3,-,TRBV12-3/TRBV12-4,TGTGCCAGCAGCCCTCGACAGGGAGGTATGGGCACAGATACGCAGTATTTT,CASSPRQGGMGTDTQYF
-,TRBJ2-5,-,TRBV7-6,TGTGCCAGCAGCTTAGATTGGTCGACTGAGACCCAGTACTTC,CASSLDWSTETQYF
TRBD2,TRBJ2-1,-,TRBV5-1,TGCGCCAGCAGAATAGCTAGCGGTTATGAGCAGTTCTTC,CASRIASGYEQFF
-,TRBJ2-7,-,TRBV29-1,TGCAGCGTACGGGCGGCCGCCTACGAGCAGTACTTC,CSVRAAAYEQYF
-,TRBJ2-5,few,TRBV3-1,TGTGCCAGCAGCCAAGTTTCGGCGGGGGCCAAAGAGACCCAGTACTTC,CASSQVSAGAKETQYF
-,TRBJ2-5,once,TRBV12-3/TRBV12-4,TGTGCCAGCAGTCCTTTCGGGGCCATCCAAGAGACCCAGTACTTC,CASSPFGAIQETQYF
-,TRBJ1-5,-,TRBV20-1,TGCAGTGCTTCAACAACCTCAGACGATCCCCAGCATTTT,CSASTTSDDPQHF
TRBD2,TRBJ2-5,once,TRBV20-1,TGCAGTGCCGAGGGGCCGGGGGGGACCCAGTACTTC,CSAEGPGGTQYF
-,TRBJ1-2,-,TRBV20-1,TGCAGTGCTAGCCGGCAGGACCTTGGCTACACCTTC,CSASRQDLGYTF
-,TRBJ1-5,-,TRBV5-1,TGCGCCAGCAGCTTGGTGGCAGGGGAGACTCAGCCCCAGCATTTT,CASSLVAGETQPQHF
TRBD2,TRBJ2-1,few,TRBV29-1,TGCAGCGTTCTGGGACTAGCGGGGGGACGGGGGAATGAGCAGTTCTTC,CSVLGLAGGRGNEQFF
TRBD2,TRBJ2-7,-,TRBV7-9,TGTGCCAGCAGCTGGACTAGCGGGTTCTCCTACGAGCAGTACTTC,CASSWTSGFSYEQYF